The table lists the clone carrying this T cell receptor (beta chain) with many counts. Time point of the sample: patch test 1, 2 weeks after DPC sensitization. Indicated treatment: therapeutic diphenylcyclopropenone sensitization with weekly scalp DPC. From whole blood left unfractionated, total RNA was extracted. The sample comes from a study of human T cells and chemical hapten exposure. Study details: From small differences in pooled library volume came most of the variation in per-sample TCR yields.

TCRdb fed the RACE reads into MiXCR, producing one record per CDR3 protein. The table records 39,000 or so distinct CDR3 sequences, around 3.8% of them present only once. CDR3 length: 14 amino acids. Trimming left V 6 bases short and J 3 bases short, with 13 bases between. This receptor was identified in a man aged 50 to 60 with alopecia areata. Some clones in this sample may be carry-over from other donors' samples. This sequence joins TRBV12-3 or TRBV12-4 and TRBJ2-3; D assignment may be TRBD1 or TRBD2 (5 bases each). Sequenced material: whole blood, taken in connection with sensitization to the hapten diphenylcyclopropenone (DPC). The CDR3, as DNA: TGTGCCAGCAGCCGGGGACGGTTAACAGATACGCAGTATTTT. This sequence encodes CASSRGRLTDTQYF.